This T cell receptor (beta chain) was captured in a study of patients and donors after allogeneic stem cell transplantation. TCRdb reprocessed the RT-PCR reads via MiXCR and lists one record per CDR3 protein. The repertoire holds 150,000 to 200,000 distinct CDR3 sequences, with roughly 24% as singletons. Per the germline V gene, CDR1 is SGHNT and CDR2 is YENEEA. V was shortened by 3 bases and J by 4 bases, with 10 bases between the two germline ends. This CDR3 has 14 residues. This TCR was recovered from a human donor who was either an allogeneic HSCT recipient or a stem cell or donor lymphocyte infusion donor (not recorded which). It is not recorded whose cells these are; they may come from a transplant donor. The rearrangement joins TRBV11-3 to TRBJ2-1, with a tentative D call TRBD1 (6 bases). Material: blood, either unsorted or a sorted T cell fraction (not recorded which). CDR3: CASSFMDSYNEQFF. The CDR3 DNA reads as TGTGCCAGCAGCTTCATGGACAGTTACAATGAGCAGTTCTTC.